This T cell receptor (beta chain) was retrieved from a study of CD8+ T cells in alopecia areata. Study-wide background: Among treated patients, oral tofacitinib was administered at 5 to 10 mg twice daily.

Once RNA had been extracted, it was reverse transcribed into cDNA to act as the sequencing template. Here immunoSEQ multiplex PCR was the method, and the copy in TCRdb shows in-frame clones only, minus some. Among approximately 150,000 clones listed, about 88% were seen once. Germline V gene sequence: CDR1 PRHDT, CDR2 FYEKMQ (reference sequence). This CDR3 is built from 13 residues. Deletions cut 1 base from V and 5 bases from J, with 9 bases between. Treatment indicated: oral pan-JAK inhibitor, 5-10 mg twice daily. The J gene is TRBJ2-7, the V gene TRBV13; D remains unclear. Sequencing was performed on CD8+ T cells sorted from blood, taken at week 4, from a patient treated with tofacitinib. This receptor was identified in a human donor with alopecia areata. CDR3 in DNA: TGTGCCAGCAGCTTAGTACATGACAACGAGCAGTACTTC. This translates into CASSLVHDNEQYF. The whole variable domain, filled in from reference TRBV13 and TRBJ2-7, reads AAGVIQSPRHLIKEKRETATLKCYPIPRHDTVYWYQQGPGQDPQFLISFYEKMQSDKGSIPDRFSAQQFSDYHSELNMSSLELGDSALYFCASSLVHDNEQYFGPGTRLTVT.